Sequencing of this T cell receptor (beta chain) was carried out in a study of T cell clones after liver transplantation. Study background: As an antigen-independent comparator, third-party-reactive TCRbeta sequences came from pre-transplant mixed lymphocyte reactions. Three of eight recipients were HCV-positive; others had non-autoimmune, non-viral indications. Study results and limitations: The donor-reactive repertoire was only partly measurable in a couple of subjects, lacking donor cells. Rather than being deleted, graft donor-reactive T cells may have moved into the graft.

CDR3 length: 13 amino acids. With 3 bases removed from V and 6 bases from J, the gap between germline ends came to 10 bases. The V gene's germline CDR1 is MRHNA and CDR2 SNTAGT. Sequencing used immunoSEQ multiplex PCR; TCRdb keeps in-frame clones, though not all of them. The sample includes tens of thousands of clones, 82% of them seen just once. Concerning this clone: Its antigen is not known.

Material: CD4+ T cells from blood, obtained 46 months after liver transplant. The receptor was derived from a human patient who received a liver transplant. The T cells may come from the graft donor. The V gene is TRBV6-4, the J gene TRBJ2-3, with D possibly matching TRBD1 (5 bases). The CDR3 here is CASSDEGADTQYF. The CDR3 nucleotides are TGTGCCAGCAGTGATGAAGGGGCCGATACGCAGTATTTT.